This TCR beta chain was sequenced for a study of T cell responses to AZD1222 COVID-19 vaccine. Points from the study as a whole: Repertoire collection took place solely once the T cell response had peaked. CD4 TCRs linked to vaccination spanned spike, dominating at 160-218 and 743-854.

As to this clone: Antigen unknown.

Here immunoSEQ multiplex PCR was the method, and the copy in TCRdb shows in-frame clones only, minus some. The sample has about 100,000 clones, around 89% seen once; the top ten hold around 3%. Germline CDR1 and CDR2: GTSNPN and SVGIG (reference sequence). CDR3 length: 12 amino acids. Trimming cost V 4 bases and J 8 bases, with 12 bases left between them. J is TRBJ2-1 and V is TRBV30; D is possibly TRBD2 (5 bases). The receptor's source is an adult in good health. This specimen was peripheral blood, taken on day 0 of AZD1222 vaccination. This CDR3 is CAWKKNGDEQFF. The CDR3 region has the DNA TGTGCCTGGAAGAAAAACGGGGATGAGCAGTTCTTC.